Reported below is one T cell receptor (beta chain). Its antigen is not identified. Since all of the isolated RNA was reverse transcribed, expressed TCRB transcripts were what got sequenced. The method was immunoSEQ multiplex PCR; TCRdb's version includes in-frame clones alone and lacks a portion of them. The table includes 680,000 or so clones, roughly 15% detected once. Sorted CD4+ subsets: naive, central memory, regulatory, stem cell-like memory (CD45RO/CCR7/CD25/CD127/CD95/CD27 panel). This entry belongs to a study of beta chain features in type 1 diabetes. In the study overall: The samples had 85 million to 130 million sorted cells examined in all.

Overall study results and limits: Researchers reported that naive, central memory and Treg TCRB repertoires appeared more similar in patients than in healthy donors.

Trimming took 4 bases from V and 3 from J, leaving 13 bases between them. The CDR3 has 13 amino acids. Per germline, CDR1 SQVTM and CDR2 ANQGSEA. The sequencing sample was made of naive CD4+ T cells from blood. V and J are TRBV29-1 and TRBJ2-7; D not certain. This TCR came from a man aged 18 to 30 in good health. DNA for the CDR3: TGCAGCGTTGGAGAAGGTTCGGTCTACGAGCAGTACTTC. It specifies CSVGEGSVYEQYF.